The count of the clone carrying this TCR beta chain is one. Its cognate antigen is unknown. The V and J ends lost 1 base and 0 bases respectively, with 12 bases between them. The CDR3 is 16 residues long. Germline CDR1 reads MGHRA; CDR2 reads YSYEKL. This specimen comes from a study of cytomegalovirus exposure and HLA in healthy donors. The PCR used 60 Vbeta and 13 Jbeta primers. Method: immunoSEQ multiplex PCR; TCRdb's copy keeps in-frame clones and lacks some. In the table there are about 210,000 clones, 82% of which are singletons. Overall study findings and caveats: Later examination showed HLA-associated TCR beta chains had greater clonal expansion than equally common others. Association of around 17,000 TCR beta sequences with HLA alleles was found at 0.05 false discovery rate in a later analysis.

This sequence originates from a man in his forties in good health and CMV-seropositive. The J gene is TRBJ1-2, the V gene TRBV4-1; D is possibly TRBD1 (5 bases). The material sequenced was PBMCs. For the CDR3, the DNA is TGCGCCAGCAGCCAAGGGCTCAGGGTTACTAACTATGGCTACACCTTC. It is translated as CASSQGLRVTNYGYTF.